The T cell receptor beta chain under discussion was sequenced for a study of cytomegalovirus exposure and HLA in healthy donors. General study results and limits: Three CMV-associated chains were confirmed in vitro to be specific for CMV antigens. Cytomegalovirus status was reportedly diagnosed by the classifier with high sensitivity and specificity.

Healthy bone marrow donors made up the donor group. The PCR contained 60 Vbeta and 13 Jbeta primers. Using immunoSEQ multiplex PCR, the repertoire was profiled, and TCRdb retains in-frame clones only, with some absent. Of 90,000 to 120,000 clones listed, around 77% are singletons. For this clone: Its antigen is as yet unknown.

Germline V gives CDR1 SGHAT, CDR2 FQNNGV. V dropped 5 bases and J dropped 6; count of bases not matched to a gene: 9. CDR3 length: 16 residues. Material for sequencing was PBMCs. This clonotype originated in a male donor in good health and CMV-seronegative. The J gene is TRBJ2-4, the V gene TRBV11-2; 11 bases agree with TRBD2. CDR3 protein: CASSGNSGRAGNIQYF. CDR3 coding DNA: TGTGCCAGCAGCGGGAATAGCGGGAGGGCGGGAAACATTCAGTACTTC.